Following are 5 T cell receptor beta chains from one sample sequenced in a study of technical replicates of blood from a handful of donors (dated by TCRdb to the late 2010s). Receptors were amplified or captured by the immunoSEQ multiplex PCR assay. The table was pulled from immuneACCESS by TCRdb, which kept in-frame rearrangements only. Such tables lose some clones; where checked, under half of the loss comes from unresolved V genes, and the rest has no known cause. In this sample the table shows some 77,000 clones, 75% to 95% of which occur a single time. 0.39% of the sample is held by the ten biggest clonotypes. Sequenced: T cells isolated from PBMCs. All receptors derive from a human donor in good health.

This chain uses TRBV7-2 with TRBJ2-7; 13 nucleotides line up with TRBD2. Trimming removed 5 bases from V and 5 bases from J; junction bases left unmatched: 9. The CDR3 consists of 16 residues. Germline assignment: CDR1 SGHTA and CDR2 FQGNSA. The CDR3 loop reads CASSPRTSGSGDEQYF. CDR3 bases: TGTGCCAGCAGCCCAAGGACTAGCGGGAGCGGCGACGAGCAGTACTTC.

This chain joins TRBV5-1 and TRBJ1-1; unclear D gene. Germline V gives CDR1 SGHRS, CDR2 YFSETQ. The germline V and J ends were trimmed by 0 bases and 2 bases, with 8 bases remaining between them. The CDR3 totals 14 residues. CDR3: CASSLVPTNTEAFF. DNA for the CDR3: TGCGCCAGCAGCTTGGTCCCTACTAACACTGAAGCTTTCTTT. The full variable domain, with the rest looked up from reference TRBV5-1 and TRBJ1-1, is KAGVTQTPRYLIKTRGQQVTLSCSPISGHRSVSWYQQTPGQGLQFLFEYFSETQRNKGNFPGRFSGRQFSNSRSEMNVSTLELGDSALYLCASSLVPTNTEAFFGQGTRLTVV.

The J gene is TRBJ1-2, the V gene TRBV6-5; D is possibly TRBD1 (6 bases). Germline values: CDR1 MNHEY, CDR2 SVGAGI. V lost 0 bases, J lost 8 bases, and 13 bases lay in between. The CDR3 runs to 14 residues. CDR3 bases: TGTGCCAGCAGTTACTCTCAGGGGCGGCAGGGCTACACCTTC. This translates into CASSYSQGRQGYTF.

The chain uses TRBV29-1 and TRBJ2-7, with TRBD2 identical over 7 bases. Looked up from germline, CDR1 is SQVTM and CDR2 is ANQGSEA. Germline trimming cut 7 bases from V and 5 bases from J; bases unmatched to any gene: 14. The CDR3 runs 14 residues. CDR3 nucleotide sequence: TGCAGCGGTATCATTCCGGGAGGTCCGGACGAGCAGTACTTC. Its translation: CSGIIPGGPDEQYF.

This clone was seen only a few times. V usage is TRBV30 and J usage is TRBJ1-1; D is ambiguous. Looked up from germline, CDR1 is GTSNPN and CDR2 is SVGIG (reference sequence). This CDR3 region has 13 residues. V was clipped by 4 bases and J by 1 base, with 10 bases between them. Here the CDR3 reads CAWTQHGNTEAFF. In DNA form, the CDR3 reads TGTGCCTGGACACAACATGGGAACACTGAAGCTTTCTTT.